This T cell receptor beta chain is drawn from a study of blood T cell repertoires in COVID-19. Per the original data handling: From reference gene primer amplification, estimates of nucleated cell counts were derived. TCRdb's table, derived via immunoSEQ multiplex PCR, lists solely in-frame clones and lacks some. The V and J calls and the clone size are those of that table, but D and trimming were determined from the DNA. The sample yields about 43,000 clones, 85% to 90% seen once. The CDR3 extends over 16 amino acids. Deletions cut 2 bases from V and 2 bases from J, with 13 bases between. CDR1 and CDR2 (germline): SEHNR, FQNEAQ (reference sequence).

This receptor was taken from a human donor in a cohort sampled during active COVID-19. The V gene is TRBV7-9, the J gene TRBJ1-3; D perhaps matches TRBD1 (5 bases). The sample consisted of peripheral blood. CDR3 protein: CASSLIGARAGNTIYF. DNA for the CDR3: TGTGCCAGCAGCTTAATAGGGGCACGGGCTGGAAACACCATATATTTT.